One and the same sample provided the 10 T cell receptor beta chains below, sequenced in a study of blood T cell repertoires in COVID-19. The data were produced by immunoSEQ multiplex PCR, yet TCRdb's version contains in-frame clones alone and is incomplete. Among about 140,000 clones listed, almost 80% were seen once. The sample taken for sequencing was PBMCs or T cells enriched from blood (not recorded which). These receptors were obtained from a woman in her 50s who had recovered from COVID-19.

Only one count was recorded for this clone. The CDR3 loop reads CASSEAMSGSGETQYF. CDR3 in DNA: TGTGCCAGCAGTGAAGCGATGAGCGGGAGTGGAGAGACCCAGTACTTC. This chain links TRBV6-1 with TRBJ2-5; 8 bases line up with TRBD2. This CDR3 comprises 16 residues. Germline CDR1 MNHNS, CDR2 SASEGT. Trimming at V came to 0 bases and at J to 4 bases, leaving 7 bases not matched to a gene.

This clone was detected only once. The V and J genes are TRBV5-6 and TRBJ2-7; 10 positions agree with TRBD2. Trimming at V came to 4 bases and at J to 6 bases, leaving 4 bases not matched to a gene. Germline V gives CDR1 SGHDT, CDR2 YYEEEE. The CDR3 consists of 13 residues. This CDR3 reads CASSIGLAAEQYF. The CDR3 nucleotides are TGTGCCAGCAGCATCGGACTAGCGGCCGAGCAGTACTTC. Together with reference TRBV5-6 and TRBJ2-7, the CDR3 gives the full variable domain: DAGVTQSPTHLIKTRGQQVTLRCSPKSGHDTVSWYQQALGQGPQFIFQYYEEEERQRGNFPDRFSGHQFPNYSSELNVNALLLGDSALYLCASSIGLAAEQYFGPGTRLTVT.

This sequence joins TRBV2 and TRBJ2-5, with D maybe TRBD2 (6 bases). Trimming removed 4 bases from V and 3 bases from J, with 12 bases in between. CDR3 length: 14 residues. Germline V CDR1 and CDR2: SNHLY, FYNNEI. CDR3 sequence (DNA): TGTGCCAGCAGTGTCCTAGCGTTAGAAGAGACCCAGTACTTC. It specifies CASSVLALEETQYF.

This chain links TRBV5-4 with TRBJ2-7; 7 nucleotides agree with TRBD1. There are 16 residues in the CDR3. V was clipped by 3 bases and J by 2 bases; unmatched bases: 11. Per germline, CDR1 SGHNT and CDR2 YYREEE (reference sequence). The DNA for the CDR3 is TGTGCCAGCAGCTCAAACAGGGGCCCGATTACCTACGAGCAGTACTTC. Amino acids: CASSSNRGPITYEQYF.

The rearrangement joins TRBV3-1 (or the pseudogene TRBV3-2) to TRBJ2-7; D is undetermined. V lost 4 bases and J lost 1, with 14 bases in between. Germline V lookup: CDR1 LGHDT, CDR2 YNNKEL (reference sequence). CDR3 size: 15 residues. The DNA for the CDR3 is TGTGCCAGCAGCCCACTCCGACCGGGTTCCTACGAGCAGTACTTC. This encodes CASSPLRPGSYEQYF.

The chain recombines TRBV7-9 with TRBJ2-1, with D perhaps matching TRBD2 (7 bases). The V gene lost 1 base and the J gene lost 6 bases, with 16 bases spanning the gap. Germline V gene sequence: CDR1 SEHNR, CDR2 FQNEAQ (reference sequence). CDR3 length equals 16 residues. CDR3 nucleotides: TGTGCCAGCAGCTTAGTCGGGGGGCCGCTCGGCAATGAGCAGTTCTTC. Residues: CASSLVGGPLGNEQFF.

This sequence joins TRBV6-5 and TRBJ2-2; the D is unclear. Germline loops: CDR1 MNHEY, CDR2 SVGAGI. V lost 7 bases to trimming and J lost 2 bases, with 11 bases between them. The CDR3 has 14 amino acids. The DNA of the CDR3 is TGTGCCAGCATCGAAACAGTAAACACCGGGGAGCTGTTTTTT. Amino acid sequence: CASIETVNTGELFF.

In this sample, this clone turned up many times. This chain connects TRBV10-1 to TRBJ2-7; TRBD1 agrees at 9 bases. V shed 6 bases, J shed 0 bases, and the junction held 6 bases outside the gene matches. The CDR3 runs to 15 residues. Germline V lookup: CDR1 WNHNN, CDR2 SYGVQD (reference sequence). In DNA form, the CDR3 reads TGCGCCAGCAGCTCGGGACAGGGCAGCTCCTACGAGCAGTACTTC. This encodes CASSSGQGSSYEQYF.

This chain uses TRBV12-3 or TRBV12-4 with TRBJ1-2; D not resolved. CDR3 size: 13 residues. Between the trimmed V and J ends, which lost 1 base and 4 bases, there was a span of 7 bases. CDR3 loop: CASSLDGAYGYTF. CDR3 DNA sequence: TGTGCCAGCAGTTTAGATGGAGCCTATGGCTACACCTTC.

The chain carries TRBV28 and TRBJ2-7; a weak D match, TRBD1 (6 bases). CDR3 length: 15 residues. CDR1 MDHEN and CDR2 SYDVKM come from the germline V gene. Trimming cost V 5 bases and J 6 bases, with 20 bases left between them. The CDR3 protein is CASSPADSTVPEQYF. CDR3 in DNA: TGTGCCAGCAGTCCCGCGGACAGCACGGTCCCCGAGCAGTACTTC. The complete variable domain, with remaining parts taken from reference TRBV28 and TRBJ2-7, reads DVKVTQSSRYLVKRTGEKVFLECVQDMDHENMFWYRQDPGLGLRLIYFSYDVKMKEKGDIPEGYSVSREKKERFSLILESASTNQTSMYLCASSPADSTVPEQYFGPGTRLTVT.